The rows below give T cell receptor beta chains drawn from one sample of a study of cytomegalovirus exposure and HLA in healthy donors. Method: immunoSEQ multiplex PCR; TCRdb's copy keeps in-frame clones and lacks some. The sample holds over 200,000 clones, 75% to 90% seen once. The sequenced sample was PBMCs. The source is a woman aged 18-29 years in good health and CMV-seronegative. The CDR3 runs from the conserved cysteine through the conserved F or W. D genes are given only for firm matches. Size values are once, few and many counts, or a class for expanded clones, and some rows have none.

V	D	J	size	CDR3	DNA
TRBV30	TRBD1	TRBJ1-2	NA	CAWSVFTGQGYGYTF	TGTGCCTGGAGTGTATTTACAGGACAGGGCTATGGCTACACCTTC
TRBV2	NA	TRBJ1-5	NA	CASRPGDIGNQPQHF	TGTGCCAGCAGGCCGGGGGACATTGGCAATCAGCCCCAGCATTTT
TRBV9	NA	TRBJ2-3	NA	CASSAQFGASDTQYF	TGTGCCAGCAGCGCCCAATTTGGAGCGTCGGATACGCAGTATTTT
TRBV15	TRBD1	TRBJ2-7	NA	CATSNLFGTGTLYEQYF	TGTGCCACCAGCAACCTCTTCGGGACAGGGACATTGTACGAGCAGTACTTC
TRBV10-3	TRBD1	TRBJ1-1	NA	CAISEFQGAEAFF	TGTGCCATCAGTGAGTTTCAGGGGGCTGAAGCTTTCTTT
TRBV27	NA	TRBJ2-7	NA	CASSLLDSYEQYF	TGTGCCAGCAGCCTCCTCGACTCCTACGAGCAGTACTTC
TRBV28	NA	TRBJ1-4	NA	CASSSPDRTNEKLFF	TGTGCCAGCAGTTCCCCGGACAGAACTAATGAAAAACTGTTTTTT
TRBV4-1	TRBD1	TRBJ1-2	NA	CASSLGQGDYGYTF	TGCGCCAGCAGCTTGGGACAGGGGGACTATGGCTACACCTTC
TRBV27	NA	TRBJ1-5	NA	CASSLSGRKETPQHF	TGTGCCAGCAGTTTATCGGGCCGGAAGGAGACGCCCCAGCATTTT
TRBV28	NA	TRBJ1-5	NA	CASSFPASWDHPQHF	TGTGCCAGCAGTTTCCCGGCCAGTTGGGATCACCCCCAGCATTTT
TRBV28	NA	TRBJ1-5	NA	CASSLIQRSNQPQHF	TGTGCCAGCAGTTTGATACAGAGGAGCAATCAGCCCCAGCATTTT
TRBV28	NA	TRBJ1-4	NA	CASSSGGPTNEKLFF	TGTGCCAGCAGTTCCGGGGGTCCAACTAATGAAAAACTGTTTTTT
TRBV6-6	NA	TRBJ1-4	once	CASNLWGQPGEKLFF	TGTGCCAGCAACCTTTGGGGGCAGCCCGGGGAAAAACTGTTTTTT
TRBV2	NA	TRBJ2-7	NA	CAGLAPLSYEQYF	TGTGCCGGCCTAGCGCCACTTTCCTATGAGCAGTACTTC
TRBV27	TRBD1	TRBJ1-2	few	CASSSNRGRGYTF	TGTGCCAGCAGTTCAAACAGGGGGCGCGGCTACACCTTC
TRBV10-2	NA	TRBJ2-1	NA	CAGLDSSYNEQFF	TGCGCCGGATTGGATAGCTCCTACAATGAGCAGTTCTTC
TRBV18	NA	TRBJ2-5	once	CASSPWAGAQETQYF	TGTGCCAGCTCACCGTGGGCGGGGGCACAAGAGACCCAGTACTTC
TRBV29-1	TRBD2	TRBJ2-7	NA	CSVRTSGSYEQYF	TGCAGCGTTCGGACTAGCGGCTCCTACGAGCAGTACTTC
TRBV10-3	NA	TRBJ1-4	NA	CAISESDTLGGKLFF	TGTGCCATCAGTGAGTCGGACACCCTCGGAGGAAAACTGTTTTTT
TRBV4-1	NA	TRBJ1-1	NA	CASSQDNPIMNTEAFF	TGCGCCAGCAGCCAAGATAACCCTATTATGAACACTGAAGCTTTCTTT
TRBV28	NA	TRBJ1-2	many	CASSLTSLYGYTF	TGTGCCAGCAGCCTGACTTCCCTATATGGCTACACCTTC
TRBV30	NA	TRBJ1-1	few	CAWGQGPTEAFF	TGTGCCTGGGGGCAGGGTCCCACTGAAGCTTTCTTT
TRBV9	NA	TRBJ2-7	NA	CASSMGAGTYEQYF	TGTGCCAGCTCGATGGGGGCAGGGACTTACGAGCAGTACTTC
TRBV29-1	TRBD1	TRBJ2-1	NA	CSVQHPGQGSYNEQFF	TGCAGCGTCCAACACCCGGGACAGGGGTCCTACAATGAGCAGTTCTTC
TRBV5-1	NA	TRBJ2-5	NA	CASSFMAGETQYF	TGCGCCAGCAGCTTCATGGCTGGAGAGACCCAGTACTTC
TRBV11-1	NA	TRBJ2-7	NA	CASSLWGSSLDEQYF	TGTGCCAGCAGCTTATGGGGGAGCTCCCTTGACGAGCAGTACTTC
TRBV4-1	NA	TRBJ2-1	NA	CASSQARTDNEQFF	TGCGCCAGCAGCCAGGCCCGGACAGACAATGAGCAGTTCTTC
TRBV13	NA	TRBJ1-5	NA	CASSAGSNQPQHF	TGTGCCAGCAGCGCCGGGAGCAATCAGCCCCAGCATTTT
TRBV6-1	TRBD1	TRBJ1-5	NA	CASSTGTGNQPQHF	TGTGCCAGCAGTACAGGGACAGGGAATCAGCCCCAGCATTTT
TRBV27	NA	TRBJ2-3	NA	CASSLTSTSPPDTQYF	TGTGCCAGCAGTTTGACTAGTACCTCCCCCCCAGATACGCAGTATTTT
TRBV27	TRBD2	TRBJ2-3	NA	CASSSPRTSGRTDTQYF	TGTGCCAGCAGTTCCCCCCGGACTAGCGGGAGGACAGATACGCAGTATTTT
TRBV5-1	NA	TRBJ2-3	NA	CASNPEGTDTQYF	TGCGCCAGTAATCCCGAGGGAACAGATACGCAGTATTTT
TRBV29-1	TRBD1	TRBJ2-1	NA	CSSRQGVRNEQFF	TGCAGCTCGCGACAGGGGGTACGCAATGAGCAGTTCTTC
TRBV28	TRBD1	TRBJ1-2	once	CASRDGTVGGYTF	TGTGCCAGCAGGGACGGGACAGTCGGGGGCTACACCTTC
TRBV7-8	NA	TRBJ1-5	NA	CASSLEMPQPQHF	TGTGCCAGCAGCTTAGAAATGCCCCAGCCCCAGCATTTT
TRBV5-4	TRBD2	TRBJ2-2	few	CASSMTSGRADGELFF	TGTGCCAGCAGCATGACTAGCGGGAGGGCCGACGGGGAGCTGTTTTTT
TRBV10-3	NA	TRBJ2-1	NA	CAISEGGAGNEQFF	TGTGCCATCAGTGAAGGGGGGGCGGGCAATGAGCAGTTCTTC
TRBV6-4	NA	TRBJ2-3	NA	CASAMEGGADTQYF	TGTGCCAGTGCCATGGAGGGCGGGGCGGATACGCAGTATTTT
TRBV2	NA	TRBJ2-2	NA	CASSGGPLSGELFF	TGTGCCAGCAGCGGGGGACCTCTTAGCGGGGAGCTGTTTTTT
TRBV10-2	TRBD2	TRBJ2-3	NA	CASRLAGTSGRGADTQYF	TGCGCCAGCAGACTCGCCGGGACTAGCGGGAGAGGGGCAGATACGCAGTATTTT
TRBV25-1	NA	TRBJ2-5	NA	CASSRGNRNQETQYF	TGTGCCAGCTCAAGGGGGAACAGGAACCAAGAGACCCAGTACTTC
TRBV28	TRBD2	TRBJ2-6	NA	CASTLAGSSGANVLTF	TGTGCCAGCACTCTAGCGGGCAGCTCTGGGGCCAACGTCCTGACTTTC
TRBV6-1	NA	TRBJ2-3	NA	CASSEADTDTQYF	TGTGCCAGCAGTGAAGCAGACACAGATACGCAGTATTTT
TRBV29-1	TRBD1	TRBJ1-1	NA	CSFYRGIEAFF	TGCAGCTTTTACAGGGGTATTGAAGCTTTCTTT
TRBV5-1	NA	TRBJ2-7	NA	CASSLAQGGAYEQYF	TGCGCCAGCAGCTTGGCCCAGGGGGGGGCCTACGAGCAGTACTTC
TRBV7-7	TRBD2	TRBJ2-5	NA	CAIGTSGGLQETQYF	TGTGCTATTGGGACTAGCGGGGGTCTACAAGAGACCCAGTACTTC
TRBV13	TRBD2	TRBJ2-5	NA	CASSRTSGGAGETQYF	TGTGCCAGCAGCCGGACTAGCGGGGGGGCAGGGGAGACCCAGTACTTC
TRBV19	NA	TRBJ1-4	NA	CASSRAAVATNEKLFF	TGTGCCAGTAGTAGGGCGGCGGTAGCAACTAATGAAAAACTGTTTTTT
TRBV5-1	NA	TRBJ2-5	NA	CASSLRTDQETQYF	TGCGCCAGCAGCCTTCGGACAGATCAAGAGACCCAGTACTTC
TRBV5-1	NA	TRBJ2-1	NA	CASSLVTGNFLNEQFF	TGCGCCAGCAGCTTGGTTACAGGGAATTTCTTGAATGAGCAGTTCTTC
TRBV2	NA	TRBJ1-1	few	CASSRTEGTEAFF	TGTGCCAGCAGTAGGACAGAAGGCACTGAAGCTTTCTTT
TRBV30	NA	TRBJ2-7	few	CAWRAGTARGEQYF	TGTGCCTGGAGGGCTGGGACCGCTCGGGGCGAGCAGTACTTC
TRBV7-3	NA	TRBJ2-5	few	CASSLTGEGLETQYF	TGTGCCAGCAGCTTAACGGGGGAAGGCCTGGAGACCCAGTACTTC
TRBV5-4	NA	TRBJ2-1	NA	CASSLLARLDYNEQFF	TGTGCCAGCAGCTTGTTGGCCCGACTGGACTACAATGAGCAGTTCTTC
TRBV27	NA	TRBJ2-7	NA	CASSAPDTTYEQYF	TGTGCCAGCAGTGCCCCCGACACAACCTACGAGCAGTACTTC
TRBV7-9	NA	TRBJ2-7	NA	CASSPSYEQYF	TGTGCCAGCAGCCCATCCTACGAGCAGTACTTC
TRBV5-1	NA	TRBJ1-4	NA	CASSLAGTPGEKLFF	TGCGCCAGCAGCTTGGCCGGGACTCCAGGCGAAAAACTGTTTTTT
TRBV29-1	NA	TRBJ2-5	NA	CSVMGARETQYF	TGCAGCGTTATGGGCGCTAGAGAGACCCAGTACTTC
TRBV28	NA	TRBJ1-5	NA	CASSSDLNQPQHF	TGTGCCAGCAGTTCTGACTTGAATCAGCCCCAGCATTTT